What follows describes a single T cell receptor (beta chain). Using RNA transcripts as the source, TCR beta CDR3 regions were amplified. When the TCR CDR3 underwent first-round RT-PCR, the HTBI primer set was used. TCRdb called the multiplex PCR reads again in MiXCR, with one record for every CDR3 protein. This table holds about 380,000 distinct CDR3 sequences, about 18% found once. CDR1 MNHEY and CDR2 SMNVEV come from the germline V gene (reference sequence). V was pared by 2 bases and J by 5 bases, with 10 bases between. The CDR3 runs to 15 residues. The sample belongs to a study of T cells in Graves' hyperthyroidism and ophthalmopathy.

This receptor was obtained from a man aged 18 to 29 with Graves' ophthalmopathy. The sample taken for sequencing was blood. The chain couples TRBV27 to TRBJ1-6; D uncertain. CDR3 DNA sequence: TGTGCCAGCAGTTTAATGAACATACATAATTCACCCCTCCACTTT. Translated: CASSLMNIHNSPLHF.